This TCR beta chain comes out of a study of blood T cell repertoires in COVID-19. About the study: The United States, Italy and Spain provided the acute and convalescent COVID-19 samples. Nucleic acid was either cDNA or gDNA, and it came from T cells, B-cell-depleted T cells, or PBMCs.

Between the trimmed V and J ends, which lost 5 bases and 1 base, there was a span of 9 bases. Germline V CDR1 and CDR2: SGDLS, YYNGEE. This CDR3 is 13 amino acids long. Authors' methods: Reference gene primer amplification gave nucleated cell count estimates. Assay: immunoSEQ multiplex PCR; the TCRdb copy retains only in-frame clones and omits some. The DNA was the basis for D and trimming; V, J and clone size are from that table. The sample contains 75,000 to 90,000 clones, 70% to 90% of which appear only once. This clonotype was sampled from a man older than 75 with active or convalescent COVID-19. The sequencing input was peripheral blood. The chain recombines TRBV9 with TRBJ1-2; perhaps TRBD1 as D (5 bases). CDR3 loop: CASSVQDNYGYTF. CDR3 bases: TGTGCCAGCAGTGTACAGGATAACTATGGCTACACCTTC.